The clone carrying this T cell receptor (beta chain) was recorded many times. Its target is unknown. This sample was taken from a study of breast tumors, draining lymph nodes, adjacent tissues. Study outcomes and limitations: Data only fit, rather than demonstrated, lymph node origin of most tumor T cells.

TCRdb processed the multiplex PCR reads anew with MiXCR; each CDR3 protein has one entry. The sample yields approximately 15,000 distinct CDR3 sequences, around 54% seen once. This TCR was sampled from a female donor with breast cancer. Some clones in this sample may be carry-over from other donors' samples. The sample consisted of tumor-adjacent breast tissue.

The CDR3 spells CASSPGQGVREQYF. In nucleotides, the CDR3 is TGTGCCAGCTCACCGGGACAGGGGGTGAGGGAGCAGTACTTC. J is TRBJ2-7 and V is TRBV18, with 11 bases aligning to TRBD1. The CDR3 length is 14 residues. The V segment lost 3 bases and the J segment 7 bases; nucleotides outside the gene matches: 5. Germline loops: CDR1 KGHSH, CDR2 LQKENI.